Each of the 15 T cell receptor beta chains below was sequenced from the same sample in a study of blood T cell repertoires in COVID-19. The method was immunoSEQ multiplex PCR; TCRdb's version includes in-frame clones alone and lacks a portion of them. Among some 130,000 clones, around 80% were seen once, and the ten largest hold approximately 2.4%. The sequencing sample was made of PBMCs or T cells enriched from blood (not recorded which). All receptors derive from a middle-aged man with acute COVID-19.

J is TRBJ1-2 and V is TRBV3-1 (or the pseudogene TRBV3-2); D is undetermined. The CDR3 length is 16 residues. The germline V gene encodes CDR1 LGHDT and CDR2 YNNKEL (reference sequence). Trimming left V 1 base short and J 0 bases short, with 12 bases between. Here the CDR3 reads CASSQAVGVTNYGYTF. The CDR3 DNA follows: TGTGCCAGCAGCCAAGCCGTCGGAGTTACTAACTATGGCTACACCTTC.

This chain connects TRBV25-1 to TRBJ2-3, with 8 nucleotides matching TRBD2. The CDR3 consists of 15 residues. J lost 2 bases, V lost 6 bases, and 7 bases had no gene match. Germline CDR1 MGHDK, CDR2 SYGVNS. DNA for the CDR3: TGTGCCAGCAGCCGGCAGCGGGGGACCACAGATACGCAGTATTTT. Amino acids: CASSRQRGTTDTQYF.

V gene TRBV29-1 combines with J gene TRBJ2-7; TRBD1 aligns across 7 bases. The CDR3 contains 14 residues. The J segment lost 3 bases and the V segment lost 4 bases, leaving 9 bases of the junction unmatched. Germline V CDR1 and CDR2: SQVTM, ANQGSEA. CDR3 amino acids: CSVGPGQDLYEQYF. The CDR3 DNA follows: TGCAGCGTTGGACCCGGACAGGATCTCTACGAGCAGTACTTC.

The chain has TRBV11-3 and TRBJ1-5, with TRBD1 matching over 7 bases. Germline lookup yields CDR1 SGHNT and CDR2 YENEEA. The CDR3 spans 15 residues. V was clipped by 7 bases and J by 5 bases; unmatched bases: 11. This CDR3 reads CASTPGRDSHQPQHF. CDR3 bases: TGTGCCAGCACTCCGGGCCGGGACAGCCATCAGCCCCAGCATTTT.

The chain is built from TRBV7-6 and TRBJ2-3; weak D call: TRBD1 (5 bases). Trimming took 6 bases from V and 4 from J, leaving 17 bases between them. The CDR3 contains 15 residues. The germline V gene encodes CDR1 SGHVS and CDR2 FNYEAQ. For the CDR3, the DNA is TGTGCCAGCAGTCTAGGGGCTCAAGGATCAGATACGCAGTATTTT. It yields the protein CASSLGAQGSDTQYF.

The CDR3 sequence is CATGADRGEGYTF. CDR3 bases: TGTGCCACTGGGGCGGACAGGGGGGAAGGCTACACCTTC. The chain recombines TRBV6-5 with TRBJ1-2; 10 bases fit TRBD1. This CDR3 has 13 amino acids. Germline values: CDR1 MNHEY, CDR2 SVGAGI. The ends lost 10 bases at V and 8 bases at J; junction bases unmatched: 10.

The chain links TRBV7-6 to TRBJ2-7; 9 bases are shared with TRBD2. The CDR3 is 19 residues long. In germline, CDR1 is SGHVS, CDR2 FNYEAQ. V lost 2 bases and J lost 2; bases outside the gene matches: 16. CDR3 protein: CASSLYPPGGGAIAYEQYF. CDR3 DNA sequence: TGTGCCAGCAGCTTATACCCCCCGGGCGGGGGGGCAATCGCCTACGAGCAGTACTTC. The full variable domain, with the rest looked up from reference TRBV7-6 and TRBJ2-7, is GAGVSQSPRYKVTKRGQDVALRCDPISGHVSLYWYRQALGQGPEFLTYFNYEAQQDKSGLPNDRFSAERPEGSISTLTIQRTEQRDSAMYRCASSLYPPGGGAIAYEQYFGPGTRLTVT.

This chain joins TRBV4-1 and TRBJ2-7; D unclear. The V and J ends lost 0 bases and 0 bases respectively, with 9 bases between them. This CDR3 is 15 amino acids long. The V gene's germline CDR1 is MGHRA and CDR2 YSYEKL. CDR3 in amino acids: CASSQEGRPSYEQYF. The CDR3 coding sequence is TGCGCCAGCAGCCAAGAGGGCAGACCCTCCTACGAGCAGTACTTC.

The V call is TRBV28, the J call TRBJ2-2; a possible D gene is TRBD2 (5 bases). The CDR3 loop spans 13 amino acids. Deletions cut 8 bases from V and 5 bases from J, with 12 bases between. From germline, CDR1 is MDHEN and CDR2 SYDVKM. The CDR3 sequence: CASSPGGTGELFF. In nucleotides, the CDR3 is TGTGCCAGCTCTCCGGGCGGGACCGGGGAGCTGTTTTTT.

The V call is TRBV29-1, the J call TRBJ1-2, with a possible D match to TRBD1 (6 bases). There are 11 residues in the CDR3. Germline CDR1 reads SQVTM; CDR2 reads ANQGSEA. Trimming left V 5 bases short and J 8 bases short, with 12 bases between. The CDR3 nucleotides read TGCAGCGTTACAGGGCGTGGAGGCTACACCTTC. Translation: CSVTGRGGYTF.

This clone was picked up a small number of times. The chain couples TRBV7-2 to TRBJ2-3, with a possible D match to TRBD2 (5 bases). CDR3 size: 13 residues. Per germline, CDR1 SGHTA and CDR2 FQGNSA. Trimming removed 3 bases at V and 5 bases at J, with 9 bases between. CDR3 amino acids: CASSLGGLDTQYF. CDR3 sequence (DNA): TGTGCCAGCAGCTTGGGCGGGTTAGATACGCAGTATTTT. The complete variable domain, with remaining parts taken from reference TRBV7-2 and TRBJ2-3, reads GAGVSQSPSNKVTEKGKDVELRCDPISGHTALYWYRQSLGQGLEFLIYFQGNSAPDKSGLPSDRFSAERTGGSVSTLTIQRTQQEDSAVYLCASSLGGLDTQYFGPGTRLTVL.

The V call is TRBV9, the J call TRBJ2-7, with D perhaps TRBD1 (5 bases). V gave up 2 bases and J gave up 2 bases, with 14 bases separating them. The CDR3 consists of 15 residues. CDR1 and CDR2 (germline): SGDLS, YYNGEE. CDR3 bases: TGTGCCAGCAGCGTCGGGTCCAGGGCCGCCTACGAGCAGTACTTC. Translation: CASSVGSRAAYEQYF.

The rearrangement uses TRBV9 and TRBJ2-3; a weak D match, TRBD2 (6 bases). The CDR3 is 15 residues long. The ends were cut back, 4 bases at V and 6 bases at J, with 18 bases in the middle. Looked up from germline, CDR1 is SGDLS and CDR2 is YYNGEE. The DNA of the CDR3 is TGTGCCAGCAGCTGGGGGGTAGACTACAGCGATACGCAGTATTTT. Translated: CASSWGVDYSDTQYF.

The chain couples TRBV30 to TRBJ2-3; 8 nucleotides agree with TRBD2. This CDR3 has 15 amino acids. After removal of 4 bases from V and 6 bases from J, the junction contained 12 bases not matched to a gene. Germline CDR1 is GTSNPN and CDR2 is SVGIG (reference sequence). The CDR3 here is CAWNPRAGVIDTQYF. DNA of the CDR3: TGTGCCTGGAATCCCAGAGCGGGAGTTATCGATACGCAGTATTTT. The full variable domain, in which reference TRBV30 and TRBJ2-3 provide the parts outside the CDR3, is SQTIHQWPATLVQPVGSPLSLECTVEGTSNPNLYWYRQAAGRGLQLLFYSVGIGQISSEVPQNLSASRPQDRQFILSSKKLLLSDSGFYLCAWNPRAGVIDTQYFGPGTRLTVL.

This clone has a handful of counts. The genes are TRBV9 and TRBJ1-3; D is perhaps TRBD1 (6 bases). Trimming took 0 bases from V and 6 from J, leaving 10 bases between them. The CDR3 has 14 residues. From germline, CDR1 is SGDLS and CDR2 YYNGEE. CDR3 DNA: TGTGCCAGCAGCGTAGGAGCAGGGGAAAACACCATATATTTT. It specifies CASSVGAGENTIYF.